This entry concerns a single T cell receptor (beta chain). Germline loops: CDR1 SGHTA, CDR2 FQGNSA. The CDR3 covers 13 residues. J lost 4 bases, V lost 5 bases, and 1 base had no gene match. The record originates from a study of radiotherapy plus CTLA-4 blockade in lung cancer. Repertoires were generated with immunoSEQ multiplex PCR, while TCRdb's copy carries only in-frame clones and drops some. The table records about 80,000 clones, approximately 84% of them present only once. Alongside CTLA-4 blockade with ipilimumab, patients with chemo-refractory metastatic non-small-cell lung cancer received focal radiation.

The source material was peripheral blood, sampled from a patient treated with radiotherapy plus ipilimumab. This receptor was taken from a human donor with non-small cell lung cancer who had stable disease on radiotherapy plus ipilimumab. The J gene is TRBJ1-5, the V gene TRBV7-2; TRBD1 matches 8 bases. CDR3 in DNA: TGTGCCAGCAGCCGACAGGGGAATCAGCCCCAGCATTTT. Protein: CASSRQGNQPQHF.